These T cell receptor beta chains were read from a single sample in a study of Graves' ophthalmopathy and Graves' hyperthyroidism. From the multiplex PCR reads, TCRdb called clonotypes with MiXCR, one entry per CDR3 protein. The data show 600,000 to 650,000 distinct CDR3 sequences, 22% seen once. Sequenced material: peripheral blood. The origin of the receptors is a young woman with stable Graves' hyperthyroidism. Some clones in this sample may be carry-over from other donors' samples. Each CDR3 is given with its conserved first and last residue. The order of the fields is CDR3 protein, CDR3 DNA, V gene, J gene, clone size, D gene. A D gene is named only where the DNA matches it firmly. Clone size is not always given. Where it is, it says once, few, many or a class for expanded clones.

CDR3 protein: CASSLDSIDQHF; CDR3 DNA: TGTGCCAGCAGCTTAGATTCAATAGACCAGCATTTT; V gene: TRBV7-8; J gene: TRBJ1-5; clone size: few; D gene: -
CDR3 protein: CAWSVGDRVRYGYTF; CDR3 DNA: TGTGCCTGGAGTGTCGGGGACAGGGTGCGCTATGGCTACACCTTC; V gene: TRBV30; J gene: TRBJ1-2; clone size: many; D gene: TRBD1
CDR3 protein: CSARGASGAYEQYF; CDR3 DNA: TGCAGTGCTAGAGGTGCCAGCGGGGCCTACGAGCAGTACTTC; V gene: TRBV20-1; J gene: TRBJ2-7; clone size: -; D gene: TRBD2
CDR3 protein: CASSYSTGGGQPQHF; CDR3 DNA: TGTGCCAGCAGTTACTCGACAGGGGGTGGTCAGCCCCAGCATTTT; V gene: TRBV6-5; J gene: TRBJ1-5; clone size: many; D gene: TRBD1
CDR3 protein: CASSESSSNQPQHF; CDR3 DNA: TGTGCCAGCAGTGAAAGCTCTAGCAATCAGCCCCAGCATTTT; V gene: TRBV6-1; J gene: TRBJ1-5; clone size: many; D gene: -
CDR3 protein: CAIRGGYGYTF; CDR3 DNA: TGTGCCATCAGGGGCGGATATGGCTACACCTTC; V gene: TRBV19; J gene: TRBJ1-2; clone size: many; D gene: -
CDR3 protein: CASRKPQGGGTEAFF; CDR3 DNA: TGTGCCAGCAGAAAACCACAGGGCGGGGGCACTGAAGCTTTCTTT; V gene: TRBV6-2/TRBV6-3; J gene: TRBJ1-1; clone size: many; D gene: -
CDR3 protein: CASMESWGSPLHF; CDR3 DNA: TGTGCCAGCATGGAGTCTTGGGGGTCACCCCTCCACTTT; V gene: TRBV6-1; J gene: TRBJ1-6; clone size: many; D gene: -
CDR3 protein: CASSYWTGSYYEQYF; CDR3 DNA: TGTGCCAGCAGTTACTGGACAGGTTCCTACTACGAGCAGTACTTC; V gene: TRBV6-8; J gene: TRBJ2-7; clone size: many; D gene: TRBD1
CDR3 protein: CASSEGGSSSPLHF; CDR3 DNA: TGTGCCAGCAGTGAAGGGGGCTCAAGCTCACCCCTCCACTTT; V gene: TRBV2; J gene: TRBJ1-6; clone size: -; D gene: -
CDR3 protein: CASSHGETGELFF; CDR3 DNA: TGTGCCAGCAGTCACGGGGAGACCGGGGAGCTGTTTTTT; V gene: TRBV27; J gene: TRBJ2-2; clone size: few; D gene: -